One sample yielded the 16 T cell receptor beta chains listed below, sequenced in a study of blood T cell repertoires in COVID-19. The data were produced by immunoSEQ multiplex PCR, yet TCRdb's version contains in-frame clones alone and is incomplete. This table holds about 160,000 clones, about 80% found once. Sample: peripheral blood. These receptors were obtained from a woman over 75 with acute or convalescent COVID-19.

This rearrangement joins TRBV5-8 to TRBJ2-7, with D maybe TRBD1 (6 bases). Germline lookup yields CDR1 SGHTS and CDR2 YDEGEE. V lost 4 bases and J lost 0, with 17 bases in between. The CDR3 is made up of 16 amino acids. The CDR3 loop is CASSPTGWSASYEQYF. The DNA of the CDR3 is TGTGCCAGCAGCCCTACAGGGTGGAGTGCCTCCTACGAGCAGTACTTC.

Regarding this clone: The sample has other DNA sequences that encode this CDR3 too. The rearrangement joins TRBV18 to TRBJ1-2; 7 bases align to TRBD1. Per the germline V gene, CDR1 is KGHSH and CDR2 is LQKENI. The trim removed 3 bases at V and 6 bases at J, leaving 4 bases unmatched. The CDR3 totals 13 residues. DNA for the CDR3: TGTGCCAGCTCACCTCGGACAGGTGATGGCTACACCTTC. It is translated as CASSPRTGDGYTF.

CDR3 region: CASSATSGRAIETQYF. CDR3 DNA sequence: TGTGCCAGCAGCGCGACTAGCGGGAGGGCCATAGAGACCCAGTACTTC. This chain links TRBV9 with TRBJ2-5; 14 bases match TRBD2. Germline CDR1 and CDR2: SGDLS and YYNGEE. Trimming at V came to 3 bases and at J to 4 bases, leaving 5 bases not matched to a gene. This CDR3 contains 16 residues.

This rearrangement joins TRBV27 to TRBJ2-5; 7 bases agree with TRBD2. Per germline, CDR1 MNHEY and CDR2 SMNVEV (reference sequence). This CDR3 comprises 16 residues. V dropped 4 bases and J dropped 5; count of bases not matched to a gene: 13. In DNA form, the CDR3 reads TGTGCCAGCAGTTGGACTATAGGGGACTATGTGGAGACCCAGTACTTC. This translates into CASSWTIGDYVETQYF.

This chain joins TRBV12-5 and TRBJ1-4; 11 nucleotides align to TRBD1. The CDR3 is 17 residues long. Germline loops: CDR1 LGHNT, CDR2 FRNRAP. V lost 1 base and J lost 8; bases outside the gene matches: 9. This CDR3 reads CASGLALGQGVKEKLFF. The CDR3 bases are TGTGCTAGTGGTTTGGCCTTGGGACAGGGGGTTAAGGAAAAACTGTTTTTT. Full variable domain (remainder filled in from reference TRBV12-5 and TRBJ1-4): DARVTQTPRHKVTEMGQEVTMRCQPILGHNTVFWYRQTMMQGLELLAYFRNRAPLDDSGMPKDRFSAEMPDATLATLKIQPSEPRDSAVYFCASGLALGQGVKEKLFFGSGTQLSVL.

The chain is built from TRBV2 and TRBJ1-1, with 9 nucleotides matching TRBD1. Germline loops: CDR1 SNHLY, CDR2 FYNNEI. J lost 6 bases, V lost 5 bases, and 10 bases had no gene match. The CDR3 length is 15 residues. The CDR3 loop is CASSRPGQGIAEAFF. The CDR3 region has the DNA TGTGCCAGCAGTCGGCCGGGACAGGGCATTGCTGAAGCTTTCTTT.

The chain links TRBV28 to TRBJ1-5; tentatively, D is TRBD1 (5 bases). Germline-derived CDR1 and CDR2 are MDHEN and SYDVKM. V lost 3 bases, J lost 5 bases, and 14 bases lay in between. CDR3 length: 15 residues. CDR3: CASSFGIIRDQPQHF. CDR3 in DNA: TGTGCCAGCAGTTTTGGCATTATCAGGGATCAGCCCCAGCATTTT.

This clone was seen a handful of times. The rearrangement links TRBV6-2 or TRBV6-3 to TRBJ1-5; 8 bases line up with TRBD1. Germline loops: CDR1 MNHEY, CDR2 SVGEGT. V shed 5 bases and J 1 base; nucleotides not matched to a gene: 7. This CDR3 is 16 amino acids long. In nucleotides, the CDR3 is TGTGCCAGCAGTGGACAGGGAAGGGGGAGCAATCAGCCCCAGCATTTT. This translates into CASSGQGRGSNQPQHF.

The rearrangement links TRBV7-2 to TRBJ1-2, with 8 bases lining up with TRBD1. Germline lookup yields CDR1 SGHTA and CDR2 FQGNSA. The trim removed 1 base at V and 8 bases at J, leaving 3 bases unmatched. This CDR3 spans 13 amino acids. The CDR3 DNA follows: TGTGCCAGCAGCTTAGGACAGGGGCGAGGCTACACCTTC. Its protein is CASSLGQGRGYTF.

J is TRBJ1-2 and V is TRBV7-9, with TRBD1 matching 7 bases. This CDR3 contains 14 residues. V was clipped by 5 bases and J by 3 bases; unmatched bases: 6. Germline V lookup: CDR1 SEHNR, CDR2 FQNEAQ (reference sequence). The CDR3, as DNA: TGTGCCAGCAGCGGTGGGACAGCCTACTATGGCTACACCTTC. Translation gives CASSGGTAYYGYTF.

CDR3 residues: CASRLTGEGYYEQYF. DNA of the CDR3: TGTGCCAGCAGACTTACAGGGGAAGGGTACTACGAGCAGTACTTC. The chain couples TRBV28 to TRBJ2-7, with 7 bases fitting TRBD1. The ends lost 6 bases at V and 3 bases at J; junction bases unmatched: 11. CDR3 length equals 15 residues. The germline V gene encodes CDR1 MDHEN and CDR2 SYDVKM.

This chain connects TRBV7-2 to TRBJ2-7; D is possibly TRBD1 (7 bases). The V gene lost 1 base and the J gene lost 1 base, with 11 bases spanning the gap. Germline V CDR1 and CDR2: SGHTA, FQGNSA. The CDR3 covers 15 residues. The CDR3 loop reads CASSLGRDRSYEQYF. Written as DNA, the CDR3 is TGTGCCAGCAGCTTAGGGCGGGACAGATCCTACGAGCAGTACTTC.

The CDR3 loop is CASSPQTSGSYEQYF. DNA for the CDR3: TGTGCCAGCAGCCCCCAGACTAGCGGGAGCTACGAGCAGTACTTC. The V gene is TRBV9, the J gene TRBJ2-7; TRBD2 aligns across 12 bases. Germline V CDR1 and CDR2: SGDLS, YYNGEE. The V and J ends lost 4 bases and 3 bases, in that order; junction bases with no gene match: 5. This CDR3 region has 15 residues. Full variable domain (remainder filled in from reference TRBV9 and TRBJ2-7): DSGVTQTPKHLITATGQRVTLRCSPRSGDLSVYWYQQSLDQGLQFLIQYYNGEERAKGNILERFSAQQFPDLHSELNLSSLELGDSALYFCASSPQTSGSYEQYFGPGTRLTVT.

CDR3 coding DNA: TGTGCCAGCAGTTACGGGTCCGGGGTGGGAAAACTGTTTTTT. Protein sequence: CASSYGSGVGKLFF. This chain connects TRBV6-5 to TRBJ1-4; no firm D call. CDR3 length equals 14 residues. The V gene's germline CDR1 is MNHEY and CDR2 SVGAGI. Trimming left V 2 bases short and J 10 bases short, with 14 bases between.

The chain recombines TRBV28 with TRBJ2-3; TRBD1 matches at 7 bases. Germline loops: CDR1 MDHEN, CDR2 SYDVKM. The CDR3 sequence is 15 residues long. Trimming removed 3 bases from V and 3 bases from J; junction bases left unmatched: 6. In DNA form, the CDR3 reads TGTGCCAGCAGTTTCGCGCAGGGACAGACAGATACGCAGTATTTT. It is translated as CASSFAQGQTDTQYF.

This clone was observed a few times. J is TRBJ1-2 and V is TRBV30; perhaps TRBD1 as D (5 bases). Germline-derived CDR1 and CDR2 are GTSNPN and SVGIG (reference sequence). The CDR3 totals 13 residues. V lost 2 bases and J 7 bases, leaving 14 bases between the germline ends. CDR3 residues: CAWSIGEVVGYTF. The DNA for the CDR3 is TGTGCCTGGAGTATAGGGGAGGTTGTTGGCTACACCTTC.